This T cell receptor beta chain was profiled in a study of human T cells and chemical hapten exposure. Study overall: A 2 cm by 2 cm inner upper arm patch received 2% DPC for sensitization. The variation in per-sample TCR yields arose mainly from small differences in pooled library volumes.

Trimming left V 5 bases short and J 5 bases short, with 9 bases between. Germline CDR1 is DFQATT and CDR2 is SNEGSKA (reference sequence). This CDR3 is 11 amino acids long. On this clonotype itself: No antigen is known for it.

TCRdb analysed the RACE reads with MiXCR anew, one entry per CDR3 protein. Among about 68,000 distinct CDR3 sequences listed, 11% were seen once. The study, taken as a whole, reports: The study found that DPC sensitization did not change TCRs above 1 in 1000 frequency.

Time point defined: pre-sensitization, week 0. Sample treatment: therapeutic diphenylcyclopropenone sensitization with weekly scalp DPC. Before extraction, the whole blood was not fractionated, and total RNA was taken from it. The source of this sequence is a woman between 45 and 65 years old with alopecia areata. Some clones in this sample may be carry-over from other donors' samples. The sample here was whole blood, taken in connection with sensitization to the hapten diphenylcyclopropenone (DPC). The rearrangement uses TRBV20-1 and TRBJ1-2; D is unclear. CDR3 loop: CSAFLQYGYTF. The CDR3 DNA is TGCAGTGCTTTCCTCCAGTATGGCTACACCTTC.